Sequencing of this TCR beta chain was carried out in a study of blood T cell repertoires in COVID-19. Study-level information: COVID-19 samples collected from the United States, Italy and Spain covered acute and convalescent phases.

As originally analysed: Reference gene primers were amplified, and this amplification served to estimate nucleated cell counts. Data came from immunoSEQ multiplex PCR; TCRdb stores just in-frame clones and leaves some out. V, J and clone size are taken as reported in that table, and D and trimming were inferred from the DNA itself. The sample has fewer than 200,000 clones; about four fifths are singletons. The specimen was peripheral blood. The origin of this receptor is a woman between 65 and 79 years old with COVID-19, enrolled during active disease.

The CDR3 region has the DNA TGTGCCAGTAGCTTGGGACAGATTAGCACAGATACGCAGTATTTT. As protein: CASSLGQISTDTQYF. The genes are TRBV19 and TRBJ2-3, with TRBD1 matching over 7 bases. This CDR3 is built from 15 residues. V lost 6 bases, J lost 0 bases, and 6 bases stayed unmatched. Germline V gene data show CDR1 as LNHDA and CDR2 as SQIVND (reference sequence). The complete variable domain, with remaining parts taken from reference TRBV19 and TRBJ2-3, reads DGGITQSPKYLFRKEGQNVTLSCEQNLNHDAMYWYRQDPGQGLRLIYYSQIVNDFQKGDIAEGYSVSREKKESFPLTVTSAQKNPTAFYLCASSLGQISTDTQYFGPGTRLTVL.